In its sample, the clone carrying this TCR beta chain was seen once. The germline V gene has CDR1 MNHNS and CDR2 SASEGT. The CDR3 is 17 amino acids. Trimming took 3 bases from V and 5 from J; bases not matched to a gene: 8. Generated by immunoSEQ multiplex PCR, the TCRdb table keeps only in-frame clones and is missing some. The sample includes fewer than 450,000 clones, under 95% of them seen just once. This entry comes from a study of blood T cell repertoires in COVID-19. About the research overall: Samples representing acute and convalescent COVID-19 were sourced from the United States, Italy and Spain. T cells, B-cell-depleted T cells, or PBMCs supplied cDNA or gDNA.

This receptor was identified in a woman in her late teens or twenties who had recovered from COVID-19. The specimen sequenced was peripheral blood. V and J are TRBV6-1 and TRBJ1-5; 12 bases are shared with TRBD1. CDR3 sequence reads: CASSDLTGTGGDQPQHF. The CDR3 DNA is TGTGCCAGCAGTGACCTTACCGGGACAGGGGGCGATCAGCCCCAGCATTTT.